This TCR beta chain was observed in a study of cytomegalovirus exposure and HLA in healthy donors. Note on this clone: The antigen is not known.

A multiplex PCR was run with 60 Vbeta primers and 13 Jbeta primers. The table came from immunoSEQ multiplex PCR; TCRdb's copy has only in-frame clones and leaves some out. The sample has hundreds of thousands of clones, around 88% seen once. General study results and limits: Later on, an analysis found that several of the most significant clusters appeared to be linked to common viral pathogens, which included parvovirus B19. For most TCR sequences rarity was the rule, although some public TCRs occurred in many donors. Using a false discovery rate of 0.05, a later analysis showed that some 16,000 TCR beta sequences were associated with HLA alleles. Overall, approximately 150 TCR beta chains were annotated as cytomegalovirus-associated.

V shed 4 bases, J shed 6 bases, and the junction held 9 bases outside the gene matches. The germline gives CDR1 SGHRS, CDR2 YFSETQ. The CDR3 is made up of 14 amino acids. This rearrangement joins TRBV5-1 to TRBJ1-2; 7 positions agree with TRBD1. The sample consisted of PBMCs. This sequence was found in a woman aged 18-29 years in good health and CMV-seronegative. Here the CDR3 reads CASSSSTGTDGYTF. The CDR3 coding sequence is TGCGCCAGCAGCAGTAGTACAGGGACAGATGGCTACACCTTC.